Listed here are 20 T cell receptor beta chains from one sample, sequenced in a study of shared clonotypes between healthy human individuals. Profiling relied on immunoSEQ multiplex PCR, and the TCRdb table lists in-frame clones only, not all of them. The data show roughly 2.1 million clones, with 85% to 95% seen just once and 1.5% to 2% held by the top ten. Selected positively for CCR7 and CD45RO-negative, naive CD8 cells excluded terminally differentiated effector memory CD45RA+ cells. The sequencing sample was made of naive CD8+ T cells from PBMCs. The receptors derive from a man aged 18 to 30 in good health. Some clones in this sample may be carry-over from other donors' samples.

The rearrangement links TRBV27 to TRBJ2-2; a possible D gene is TRBD2 (5 bases). Between the trimmed V and J ends, which lost 5 bases and 4 bases, there was a span of 23 bases. CDR1 and CDR2 from the germline V gene are MNHEY and SMNVEV (reference sequence). The CDR3 length is 18 residues. The CDR3, as DNA: TGTGCCAGCAGTCCAAATGTAGCGCGCGCGAGGAGCACCGGGGAGCTGTTTTTT. Translation: CASSPNVARARSTGELFF.

This rearrangement joins TRBV5-5 to TRBJ1-5; D remains unclear. Germline assignment: CDR1 SGHKS and CDR2 YYEKEE (reference sequence). Trimming took off 1 base at V and 1 base at J, with 6 bases between the two ends. CDR3 size: 14 residues. The CDR3 loop is CASSLYSSNQPQHF. The CDR3 DNA is TGTGCCAGCAGCTTGTACAGCAGCAATCAGCCCCAGCATTTT.

The J gene is TRBJ1-2, the V gene TRBV6-5; D unresolved. The CDR3 contains 15 residues. V shed 4 bases and J shed 8 bases, with 20 bases lying between them. Germline V gives CDR1 MNHEY, CDR2 SVGAGI. The CDR3 loop is CASSSNPGSKGGYTF. The CDR3 coding sequence is TGTGCCAGCAGTTCGAATCCGGGATCCAAAGGAGGCTACACCTTC.

The chain uses TRBV5-1 and TRBJ2-1; either TRBD1 or TRBD2 may fit D (6 bases each). V shed 3 bases and J shed 5 bases, with 15 bases lying between them. The CDR3 spans 15 residues. Per the germline V gene, CDR1 is SGHRS and CDR2 is YFSETQ. This CDR3 is CASSWGASANNEQFF. In DNA, the CDR3 is TGCGCCAGCAGCTGGGGGGCTAGCGCCAACAATGAGCAGTTCTTC. Using reference TRBV5-1 and TRBJ2-1 for the parts outside the CDR3, the full variable domain is KAGVTQTPRYLIKTRGQQVTLSCSPISGHRSVSWYQQTPGQGLQFLFEYFSETQRNKGNFPGRFSGRQFSNSRSEMNVSTLELGDSALYLCASSWGASANNEQFFGPGTRLTVL.

The genes are TRBV15 and TRBJ1-2, with D tentatively TRBD1 (6 bases). V lost 4 bases and J lost 5, with 14 bases in between. The CDR3 is made up of 14 amino acids. The germline V gene encodes CDR1 LNHNV and CDR2 YYDKDF (reference sequence). CDR3 in amino acids: CATSIGGNYYGYTF. Here the CDR3 DNA reads TGTGCCACCAGCATCGGGGGCAATTATTATGGCTACACCTTC.

This chain links TRBV6-6 with TRBJ1-4; 7 bases are shared with TRBD1. The V and J ends lost 6 bases and 0 bases, in that order; junction bases with no gene match: 4. The V gene's germline CDR1 is MNHNY and CDR2 SVGAGI (reference sequence). This CDR3 has 15 amino acids. The CDR3 loop is CASRPQGATNEKLFF. The CDR3 DNA sequence: TGTGCCAGCAGGCCTCAGGGGGCAACTAATGAAAAACTGTTTTTT.

To note about this clone: This is likely an artifact of a read error, given a far larger clone one base away. The sample holds other DNA sequences that translate to the same CDR3. The chain joins TRBV7-6 to TRBJ2-3, with D uncertain. Trimming took off 1 base at V and 4 bases at J, with 3 bases between the two ends. Per the germline V gene, CDR1 is SGHVS and CDR2 is FNYEAQ. The CDR3 runs to 12 residues. CDR3 amino acids: CASSLEADTQYF. The CDR3 coding sequence is TGTGCCAGCAGCTTAGAAGCAGATACGCAGTATTTT.

This chain uses TRBV7-9 with TRBJ2-1, with D hard to call. The CDR3 contains 13 residues. The V gene lost 4 bases and the J gene lost 6 bases, with 10 bases spanning the gap. Germline-derived CDR1 and CDR2 are SEHNR and FQNEAQ (reference sequence). The CDR3 DNA sequence: TGTGCCAGCAGCTCAAGTAGGGTCAATGAGCAGTTCTTC. Its translation: CASSSSRVNEQFF. Supplemented by reference TRBV7-9 and TRBJ2-1, the full variable domain reads DTGVSQNPRHKITKRGQNVTFRCDPISEHNRLYWYRQTLGQGPEFLTYFQNEAQLEKSRLLSDRFSAERPKGSFSTLEIQRTEQGDSAMYLCASSSSRVNEQFFGPGTRLTVL.

The genes are TRBV9 and TRBJ2-7; weak D call: TRBD2 (5 bases). There are 15 residues in the CDR3. V lost 6 bases, J lost 0 bases, and 16 bases lay in between. Germline CDR1 SGDLS, CDR2 YYNGEE. The CDR3 DNA follows: TGTGCCAGCACTCGCGGGCTGGGGATCTCCTACGAGCAGTACTTC. Translated, it gives CASTRGLGISYEQYF.

This chain links TRBV2 with TRBJ1-1, with 7 bases matching TRBD1. V shed 5 bases and J 1 base; nucleotides not matched to a gene: 4. Germline V gene lookup returns CDR1 SNHLY and CDR2 FYNNEI. This CDR3 has 14 residues. CDR3 coding DNA: TGTGCCAGCAGTCCGACAGGGACGAACACTGAAGCTTTCTTT. Its translation is CASSPTGTNTEAFF.

V gene TRBV4-1 combines with J gene TRBJ1-1, with D tentatively TRBD1 (5 bases). V dropped 0 bases and J dropped 8 bases, with 22 bases sitting between them. The CDR3 sequence is 17 residues long. Germline V lookup: CDR1 MGHRA, CDR2 YSYEKL. This CDR3 reads CASSQDQVYGGDTEAFF. DNA of the CDR3: TGCGCCAGCAGCCAAGATCAGGTGTACGGGGGGGATACCGAAGCTTTCTTT.

With regard to this clone: Within the sample, other DNA sequences also encode this same CDR3. The V and J genes are TRBV28 and TRBJ1-5; D might be TRBD1 (5 bases). Germline lookup yields CDR1 MDHEN and CDR2 SYDVKM. This CDR3 is built from 14 residues. Trimming took off 0 bases at V and 4 bases at J, with 7 bases between the two ends. Here the CDR3 reads CASSLWAGNQPQHF. The CDR3 nucleotides read TGTGCCAGCAGTTTATGGGCAGGGAATCAGCCCCAGCATTTT.

The CDR3 sequence is CASSLTGTGAEQYF. The CDR3 nucleotides read TGTGCCAGCAGCTTGACCGGGACAGGGGCCGAGCAGTACTTC. The chain combines TRBV14 with TRBJ2-7, with 10 bases lining up with TRBD1. Germline V CDR1 and CDR2: SGHDN, FVKESK. The junction had 7 bases not matched to a gene; V was cut back by 5 bases and J by 6 bases. The CDR3 covers 14 residues.

This clone has just a few counts. Other nucleotide sequences from this sample produce the same CDR3. The chain recombines TRBV9 with TRBJ2-7; TRBD1 might be the D (6 bases). Trimming pared 2 bases from V and 0 bases from J, leaving 9 bases between. The CDR3 totals 14 residues. The germline CDR1 and CDR2 sequences are SGDLS and YYNGEE. The DNA for the CDR3 is TGTGCCAGCAGCGTCGGACAGAACTCCTACGAGCAGTACTTC. As protein: CASSVGQNSYEQYF.

The rearrangement uses TRBV19 and TRBJ2-2, with 11 bases aligning to TRBD2. The CDR3 totals 17 residues. With 5 bases clipped from V and 7 bases from J, the junction kept 12 bases outside the gene matches. Germline lookup yields CDR1 LNHDA and CDR2 SQIVND (reference sequence). CDR3 loop: CASSGQLAGETDGELFF. The CDR3 region has the DNA TGTGCCAGTAGTGGCCAACTAGCGGGAGAGACCGACGGGGAGCTGTTTTTT.

The V call is TRBV27, the J call TRBJ2-2, with D uncertain. V was pared by 3 bases and J by 6 bases, with 14 bases between. Germline assignment: CDR1 MNHEY and CDR2 SMNVEV (reference sequence). This CDR3 has 15 residues. The CDR3 here is CASSLVLLDPGELFF. The CDR3 DNA follows: TGTGCCAGCAGTTTGGTACTACTCGACCCCGGGGAGCTGTTTTTT.

This chain joins TRBV9 and TRBJ2-7, with D possibly being TRBD2 (5 bases). The CDR3 is made up of 14 amino acids. The ends were cut back, 0 bases at V and 3 bases at J, with 10 bases in the middle. Germline lookup yields CDR1 SGDLS and CDR2 YYNGEE. Written as DNA, the CDR3 is TGTGCCAGCAGCGTAGGTTTTGCGGGCTACGAGCAGTACTTC. Translating it yields CASSVGFAGYEQYF.

The V and J genes are TRBV15 and TRBJ2-7; D is perhaps TRBD1 or TRBD2 (6 bases each). The CDR3 spans 15 residues. Looked up from germline, CDR1 is LNHNV and CDR2 is YYDKDF (reference sequence). The germline V and J ends were trimmed by 0 bases and 4 bases, with 13 bases remaining between them. The CDR3 region has the DNA TGTGCCACCAGCAGAGATGCTGGAGGGGGATACGAGCAGTACTTC. Protein: CATSRDAGGGYEQYF.

The V and J genes are TRBV2 and TRBJ2-7; 9 nucleotides agree with TRBD1. V shed 8 bases, J shed 4 bases, and the junction held 15 bases outside the gene matches. CDR3 size: 16 residues. The germline V gene has CDR1 SNHLY and CDR2 FYNNEI. For the CDR3, the DNA is TGTGCCAGCGACACCGGCGTAGGGACAGGGATATACGAGCAGTACTTC. This codes for CASDTGVGTGIYEQYF.

The V and J genes are TRBV27 and TRBJ2-3; D unclear. In germline, CDR1 is MNHEY, CDR2 SMNVEV (reference sequence). The CDR3 consists of 11 residues. With 8 bases removed from V and 3 bases from J, the gap between germline ends came to 6 bases. In nucleotides, the CDR3 is TGTGCCAGCGGGATGACAGATACGCAGTATTTT. It is translated as CASGMTDTQYF.